This TCR beta chain was captured by sequencing in a study of blood T cell repertoires in COVID-19. Study-wide background: Samples representing acute and convalescent COVID-19 were sourced from the United States, Italy and Spain. Sources were T cells, B-cell-depleted T cells, or PBMCs; the material itself was cDNA or gDNA.

As processed by the authors: By means of reference gene primer amplification, nucleated cell counts were estimated. The assay was immunoSEQ multiplex PCR, and TCRdb's table has in-frame clones only and misses some. For V, J and clone size, that table is used; D and trimming come from the DNA. The table lists roughly 130,000 clones, around nine tenths of them singletons. The CDR3 length is 14 residues. Trimming took 7 bases from V and 5 from J, leaving 17 bases between them. Germline V gene lookup returns CDR1 LNHDA and CDR2 SQIVND (reference sequence). Followed longitudinally, the Seattle patients had been enrolled during active infection.

The sequenced material came from peripheral blood. The TCR was taken from a man between 60 and 75 years old with COVID-19, enrolled during active disease. The chain recombines TRBV19 with TRBJ1-2; TRBD1 might be the D (6 bases). This chain's CDR3 is CASINRAGTYGYTF. The CDR3 nucleotides are TGTGCCAGTATTAACAGGGCAGGTACTTATGGCTACACCTTC.